These 18 T cell receptor beta chains came from one sample sequenced in a study of blood T cells in healthy people across ages. PCR was performed a second time for roughly 7 to 11 cycles using a sample-barcoded 5' primer and a J-beta primer mix. TCRdb redid the calling of the 5' RACE reads with MiXCR, one entry per CDR3 protein. The sample holds under 2 million distinct CDR3 sequences, approximately 32% seen once. Source material: blood. The receptors stem from a woman under 40 in good health.

As for this clonotype: Sequence at one end of the junction differs from germline and may be a read error. V gene TRBV6-5 combines with J gene TRBJ1-2; D unclear. The germline V gene has CDR1 MNHEY and CDR2 SVGAGI. The CDR3 totals 14 residues. In nucleotides, the CDR3 is TGTGCCGGCAGTTATGGTGCAGCCCCCTATGGCTACACCTTC. Translation: CAGSYGAAPYGYTF.

A few counts support this clonotype. This sequence may be a read error, since a much larger clone differs from it by one base. This chain joins TRBV12-5 and TRBJ2-1; 10 bases map to TRBD2. The CDR3 covers 17 residues. V shed 1 base and J 1 base; nucleotides not matched to a gene: 4. Germline V lookup: CDR1 LGHNT, CDR2 FRNRAP. In nucleotides, the CDR3 is TGTGCTAGTGGTTTGGCCCGGACTAGCGGTTCCTACAATGAGCAGTTCTTC. Translated: CASGLARTSGSYNEQFF.

A few counts support this clonotype. V and J are TRBV20-1 and TRBJ1-1, with D perhaps TRBD1 (5 bases). CDR1 DFQATT and CDR2 SNEGSKA come from the germline V gene (reference sequence). V dropped 5 bases and J dropped 6 bases, with 10 bases sitting between them. The CDR3 spans 11 residues. The CDR3 spells CSAGDGSEAFF. CDR3 coding DNA: TGCAGTGCTGGGGACGGCTCTGAAGCTTTCTTT.

J is TRBJ2-3 and V is TRBV2, with 9 bases identical to TRBD2. V dropped 6 bases and J dropped 1; count of bases not matched to a gene: 8. The CDR3 totals 16 residues. In germline, CDR1 is SNHLY, CDR2 FYNNEI. Here the CDR3 reads CASSDRRLAGTDTQYF. Written as DNA, the CDR3 is TGTGCCAGCAGCGACCGGAGACTAGCGGGCACAGATACGCAGTATTTT.

The rearrangement uses TRBV20-1 and TRBJ2-1; D might be TRBD1 (5 bases). Germline values: CDR1 DFQATT, CDR2 SNEGSKA (reference sequence). The CDR3 consists of 14 residues. V shed 0 bases and J shed 0 bases, with 6 bases lying between them. CDR3 nucleotides: TGCAGTGCTAGAGAGCAGGGCTCCTACAATGAGCAGTTCTTC. Its protein is CSAREQGSYNEQFF.

The gene calls are TRBV6-2 or TRBV6-3 and TRBJ2-7; D remains ambiguous. Trimming removed 7 bases from V and 7 bases from J, with 17 bases in between. The CDR3 is made up of 13 amino acids. Germline V gene data show CDR1 as MNHEY and CDR2 as SVGEGT. The CDR3 protein is CASNDPPTWEQYF. DNA of the CDR3: TGTGCCAGCAACGACCCCCCGACCTGGGAGCAGTACTTC.

Turning to this clonotype: A junction boundary mismatches the germline segment, possibly from a read error. V usage is TRBV28 and J usage is TRBJ2-3; D call uncertain. Germline V CDR1 and CDR2: MDHEN, SYDVKM. This CDR3 is 14 amino acids long. The CDR3, as DNA: TGTGCCAGCAGTGGGTCTTTTAGCACAGATGCGCAGTATTTT. Its protein product is CASSGSFSTDAQYF.

The rearrangement links TRBV6-1 to TRBJ2-3; 10 bases are a match to TRBD2. The CDR3 runs 15 residues. Trimming took 1 base from V and 5 from J; bases not matched to a gene: 3. The germline gives CDR1 MNHNS, CDR2 SASEGT. The CDR3 sequence: CASSEGLAGEDTQYF. Here the CDR3 DNA reads TGTGCCAGCAGTGAAGGGCTAGCGGGAGAAGATACGCAGTATTTT.

The V gene is TRBV5-1, the J gene TRBJ1-1, with 8 bases aligning to TRBD1. This CDR3 has 16 residues. Germline values: CDR1 SGHRS, CDR2 YFSETQ. The V segment lost 3 bases and the J segment 4 bases; nucleotides outside the gene matches: 11. The CDR3 DNA reads TGCGCCAGCAGCTCGGGGACAGGCGGACAAACCACTGAAGCTTTCTTT. Translating gives CASSSGTGGQTTEAFF.

Details on this clonotype: The CDR3 does not close with the conserved phenylalanine or tryptophan, likely indicating a read error. The genes are TRBV6-5 and TRBJ2-5, with TRBD2 identical over 12 bases. Trimming cost V 7 bases and J 1 base; bases outside gene matches: 4. CDR3 size: 15 residues. CDR1 and CDR2 from the germline V gene are MNHEY and SVGAGI. The CDR3 loop is CASTQTSGSQETQYL. CDR3 coding DNA: TGTGCCAGCACCCAGACTAGCGGGAGCCAAGAGACCCAGTACCTC.

This clonotype was found a few times. The chain joins TRBV12-3 or TRBV12-4 to TRBJ2-1; 10 bases match TRBD2. Trimming cost V 8 bases and J 5 bases; bases outside gene matches: 6. This CDR3 has 14 amino acids. This chain's CDR3 is CASRSGGENNEQFF. Written as DNA, the CDR3 is TGTGCCAGCCGGAGCGGGGGGGAAAACAATGAGCAGTTCTTC.

This clonotype was observed a handful of times. This sequence joins TRBV11-2 and TRBJ2-7, with 9 positions matching TRBD1. Germline loops: CDR1 SGHAT, CDR2 FQNNGV. CDR3 length: 15 residues. V gave up 2 bases and J gave up 5 bases; unmatched junction bases: 7. CDR3 loop: CASSLSGDRDDEQYF. As DNA, the CDR3 is TGTGCCAGCAGCTTATCGGGGGACAGGGACGACGAGCAGTACTTC.

This CDR3 is CASSRGAGGSTDTQYF. Written as DNA, the CDR3 is TGTGCCAGCAGCCGGGGAGCGGGGGGTAGCACAGATACGCAGTATTTT. The V call is TRBV7-3, the J call TRBJ2-3, with 9 bases identical to TRBD2. V shed 5 bases, J shed 0 bases, and the junction held 6 bases outside the gene matches. Per the germline V gene, CDR1 is SGHTA and CDR2 is FQGTGA. There are 16 residues in the CDR3.

The rearrangement uses TRBV2 and TRBJ1-5, with 7 bases lining up with TRBD1. The CDR3 extends over 14 amino acids. After removal of 6 bases from V and 3 bases from J, the junction contained 5 bases not matched to a gene. Germline V gene lookup returns CDR1 SNHLY and CDR2 FYNNEI. The CDR3: CASRTGTVNQPQHF. CDR3 DNA sequence: TGTGCCAGCAGGACCGGGACAGTCAATCAGCCCCAGCATTTT.

Notes on this clonotype: Without the conserved terminal phenylalanine or tryptophan, this CDR3 likely stems from a read error. The gene calls are TRBV27 and TRBJ1-1; TRBD1 might be the D (5 bases). The CDR3 spans 13 residues. The germline V gene has CDR1 MNHEY and CDR2 SMNVEV (reference sequence). V dropped 5 bases and J dropped 6 bases, with 13 bases sitting between them. CDR3 coding DNA: TGTGCCAGCAGTCCCGGGGCAGTGGCTGAAGCTTTCTGT. Translated: CASSPGAVAEAFC.

A remark on this clonotype: Its ends do not fully match the called genes, so a read error is possible. This rearrangement joins TRBV7-9 to TRBJ1-2; a weak D match, TRBD1 (5 bases). The length of the CDR3 is 13 residues. Germline-derived CDR1 and CDR2 are SEHNR and FQNEAQ (reference sequence). The CDR3 is CAGSLVGDGGYTF. The CDR3 nucleotides read TGTGCCGGCAGCTTAGTCGGGGACGGGGGCTACACCTTC. Full variable domain (missing parts from reference TRBV7-9 and TRBJ1-2): DTGVSQNPRHKITKRGQNVTFRCDPISEHNRLYWYRQTLGQGPEFLTYFQNEAQLEKSRLLSDRFSAERPKGSFSTLEIQRTEQGDSAMYLCAGSLVGDGGYTFGSGTRLTVV.

This clonotype was counted between two and nine times. The chain combines TRBV6-5 with TRBJ2-3; TRBD2 matches at 10 bases. The CDR3 is 16 residues long. After removal of 8 bases from V and 2 bases from J, the junction contained 10 bases not matched to a gene. Germline V lookup: CDR1 MNHEY, CDR2 SVGAGI. DNA for the CDR3: TGTGCCAGCGGCGGATATGGACTAGCGGCCACAGATACGCAGTATTTT. Residues: CASGGYGLAATDTQYF.

The sample holds a few counts of this clonotype. Written as DNA, the CDR3 is TGTGCCAGCAGCTTAGGATGGGGTAAGGACTACGAGCAGTACTTC. This translates into CASSLGWGKDYEQYF. The J gene is TRBJ2-7, the V gene TRBV11-2; D gene uncertain. The CDR3 length is 15 residues. Germline V gene sequence: CDR1 SGHAT, CDR2 FQNNGV. The V end lost 1 base, the J end lost 3 bases, and 13 bases lay between the germline ends.